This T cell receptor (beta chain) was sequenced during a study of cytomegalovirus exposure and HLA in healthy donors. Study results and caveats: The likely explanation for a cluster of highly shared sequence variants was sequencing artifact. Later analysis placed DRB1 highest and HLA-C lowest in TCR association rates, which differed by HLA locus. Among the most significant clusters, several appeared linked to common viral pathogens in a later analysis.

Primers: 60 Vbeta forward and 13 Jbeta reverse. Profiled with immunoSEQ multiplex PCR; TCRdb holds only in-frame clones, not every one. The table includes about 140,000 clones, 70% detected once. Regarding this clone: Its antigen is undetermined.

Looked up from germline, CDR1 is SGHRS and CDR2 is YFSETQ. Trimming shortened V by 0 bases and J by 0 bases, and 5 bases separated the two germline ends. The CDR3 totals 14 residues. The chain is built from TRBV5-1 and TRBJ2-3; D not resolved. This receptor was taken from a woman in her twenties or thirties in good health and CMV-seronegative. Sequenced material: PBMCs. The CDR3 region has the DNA TGCGCCAGCAGCTTGGAGAGAAGCACAGATACGCAGTATTTT. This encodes CASSLERSTDTQYF. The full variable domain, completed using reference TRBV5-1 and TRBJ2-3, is KAGVTQTPRYLIKTRGQQVTLSCSPISGHRSVSWYQQTPGQGLQFLFEYFSETQRNKGNFPGRFSGRQFSNSRSEMNVSTLELGDSALYLCASSLERSTDTQYFGPGTRLTVL.